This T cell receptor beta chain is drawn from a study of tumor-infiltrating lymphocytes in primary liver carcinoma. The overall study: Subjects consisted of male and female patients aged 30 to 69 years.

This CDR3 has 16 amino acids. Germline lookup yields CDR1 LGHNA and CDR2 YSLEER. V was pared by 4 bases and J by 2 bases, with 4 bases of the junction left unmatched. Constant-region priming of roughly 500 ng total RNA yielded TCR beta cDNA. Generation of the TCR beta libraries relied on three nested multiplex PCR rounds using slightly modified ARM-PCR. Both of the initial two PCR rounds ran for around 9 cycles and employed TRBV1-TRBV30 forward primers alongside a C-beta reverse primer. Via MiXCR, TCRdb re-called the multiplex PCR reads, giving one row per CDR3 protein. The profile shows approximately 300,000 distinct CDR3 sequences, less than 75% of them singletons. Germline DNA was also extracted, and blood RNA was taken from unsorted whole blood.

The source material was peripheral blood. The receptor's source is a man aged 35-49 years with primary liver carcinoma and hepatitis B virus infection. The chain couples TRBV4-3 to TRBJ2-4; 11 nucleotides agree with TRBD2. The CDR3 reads CASSRLAGQTKNIQYF. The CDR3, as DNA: TGCGCCAGCAGCCGACTAGCGGGGCAAACCAAAAACATTCAGTACTTC.